This T cell receptor (beta chain) appears in the sequencing data of a study of technical replicates of blood from several donors. This table comes from immunoSEQ multiplex PCR, and its TCRdb copy is limited to in-frame clones, with some not included. The data contain approximately 82,000 clones, more than 90% of them seen just once; the ten biggest clones take up 0.39%. Deletions cut 0 bases from V and 0 bases from J, with 7 bases between. Germline V gives CDR1 SGHNT, CDR2 YYREEE (reference sequence). The CDR3 consists of 14 residues. Input material: T cells isolated from PBMCs. This chain uses TRBV5-4 with TRBJ2-7, with D unresolved. The sequence derives from a human donor in good health. Some clones in this sample may be carry-over from other donors' samples. CDR3: CASSLEVSSYEQYF. The CDR3 coding sequence is TGTGCCAGCAGCTTGGAAGTGAGCTCCTACGAGCAGTACTTC.